This T cell receptor beta chain was recovered during a study of spatial heterogeneity in lung cancer. Looking at the study overall: Alpha-chain sequences were consistently detected less often than beta-chain sequences. Tumor-region counts of TCR transcripts tracked strongly with a T cell module score from matched bulk RNA-seq. Raw reads contained each unique TCR and UMI combination more than ten times on average.

One entry per CDR3 protein, called by TCRdb with MiXCR from the 5' RACE reads. The sample lists approximately 21,000 distinct CDR3 sequences, around 5% occurring once. V dropped 7 bases and J dropped 1; count of bases not matched to a gene: 8. The CDR3 has 17 amino acids. Germline V CDR1 and CDR2: MNHNY, SVGAGI (reference sequence). Time point noted: sample taken at primary tumor resection. Unsorted whole RNA samples from tumor, nontumor lung or frozen PBMC were sequenced. Comments on this clonotype: Antigen specificity is unknown.

Study observations and caveats: Tumoral mutation counts were tracked by counts of expanded intratumoral alpha and beta TCRs.

Specimen: lung tumor tissue, collected at surgery. The chain has TRBV6-6 and TRBJ2-6; 9 bases map to TRBD1. This receptor was taken from a male donor with early-stage non-small cell lung cancer. CDR3 coding DNA: TGTGCCAGCACCCCGGGACAGGGATATTCTGGGGCCAACGTCCTGACTTTC. Its translation is CASTPGQGYSGANVLTF.